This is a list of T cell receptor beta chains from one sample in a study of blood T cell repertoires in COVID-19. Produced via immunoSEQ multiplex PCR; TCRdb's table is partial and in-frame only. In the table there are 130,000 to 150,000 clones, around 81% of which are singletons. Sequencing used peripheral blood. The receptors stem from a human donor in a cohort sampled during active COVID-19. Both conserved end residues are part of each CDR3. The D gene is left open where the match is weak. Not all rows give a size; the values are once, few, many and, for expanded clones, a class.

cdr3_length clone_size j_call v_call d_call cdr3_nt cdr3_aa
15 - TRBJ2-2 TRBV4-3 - TGCGCCAGCAGCCAAGAGGCAGGAAACACCGGGGAGCTGTTTTTT CASSQEAGNTGELFF
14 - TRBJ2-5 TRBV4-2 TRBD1 TGTGCCAGCAGTCGACAGGGGTCTCAAGAGACCCAGTACTTC CASSRQGSQETQYF
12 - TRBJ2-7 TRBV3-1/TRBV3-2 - TGTGCCAGCAGCCAAACAGACTACGAGCAGTACTTC CASSQTDYEQYF
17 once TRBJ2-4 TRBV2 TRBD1 TGTGCCAGCAGTGCCCCAGGACAGGGTGGAAGTGGAAACATTCAGTACTTC CASSAPGQGGSGNIQYF
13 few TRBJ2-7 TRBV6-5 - TGTGCCAGCAGTTACGTGGCTGCTTACGAGCAGTACTTC CASSYVAAYEQYF
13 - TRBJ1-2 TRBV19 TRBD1 TGTGCCAGTAGTATCACAGGGGGACAAGGCTACACCTTC CASSITGGQGYTF
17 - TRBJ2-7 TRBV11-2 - TGTGCCAGCAGCTTAGGGGTTTGGGGGCGCTGGAACTACGAGCAGTACTTC CASSLGVWGRWNYEQYF
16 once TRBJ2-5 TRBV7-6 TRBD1 TGTGCCAGCAGCCCCCGGACAGGGGCGTTCCAAGAGACCCAGTACTTC CASSPRTGAFQETQYF
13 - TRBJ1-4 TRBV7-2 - TGTGCCAGCAGCTCGGACCGGGGTGAAAAACTGTTTTTT CASSSDRGEKLFF
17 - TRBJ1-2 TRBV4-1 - TGCGCCAGCAGCCAAGACGTAGTCAAGGGGCGCGACTATGGCTACACCTTC CASSQDVVKGRDYGYTF
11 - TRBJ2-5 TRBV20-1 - TGCAGTGCTAGAGTCCGGGAGACCCAGTACTTC CSARVRETQYF
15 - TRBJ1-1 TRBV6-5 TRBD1 TGTGCCAGCAGTTACCGAGACAGGGCGAACACTGAAGCTTTCTTT CASSYRDRANTEAFF
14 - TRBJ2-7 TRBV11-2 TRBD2 TGTGCCAGCAGCAGACTAGCGAAGGAATACGAGCAGTACTTC CASSRLAKEYEQYF
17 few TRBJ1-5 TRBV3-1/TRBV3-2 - TGTGCCAGCAGCCAAGTATCACCCGCAATACTGAATCAGCCCCAGCATTTT CASSQVSPAILNQPQHF
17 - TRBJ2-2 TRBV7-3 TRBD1 TGTGCCAGCAGCTCCCGGGACAGGGGTTTTAATACGGGGGAGCTGTTTTTT CASSSRDRGFNTGELFF
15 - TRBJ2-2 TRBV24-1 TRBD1 TGTGCCACCAGTGACCCGACAGGGTGGGTCGAGGGGCTGTTTTTT CATSDPTGWVEGLFF
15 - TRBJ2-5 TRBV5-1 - TGCGCCAGCAGCTCCTTTGGGGCTCCAGGGGAGACCCAGTACTTC CASSSFGAPGETQYF
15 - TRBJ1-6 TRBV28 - TGTGCCAGCAGTACACCCGGACAGTCAAATTCACCCCTCCACTTT CASSTPGQSNSPLHF
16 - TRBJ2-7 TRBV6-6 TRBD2 TGTGCCAGCAGCGATCCCGGGACTAGCGGGAGCTACGAGCAGTACTTC CASSDPGTSGSYEQYF
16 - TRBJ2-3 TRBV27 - TGTGCCAGCAGTTTAGTTCGGGGCGGGGGCACAGATACGCAGTATTTT CASSLVRGGGTDTQYF
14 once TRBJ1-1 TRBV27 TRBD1 TGTGCCAGCAGAAAGGGACAGATGAACACTGAAGCTTTCTTT CASRKGQMNTEAFF
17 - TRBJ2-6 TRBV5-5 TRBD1 TGTGCCAGCAGCCCGGGACAGGTATTCTCTGGGGCCAACGTCCTGACTTTC CASSPGQVFSGANVLTF
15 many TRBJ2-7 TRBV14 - TGTGCCAGCAGCCAAGGGACAGCAGAATACTACGAGCAGTACTTC CASSQGTAEYYEQYF
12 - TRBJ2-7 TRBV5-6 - TGTGCCAGCAGCCGCGTTCGCTACGAGCAGTACTTC CASSRVRYEQYF
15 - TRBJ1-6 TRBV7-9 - TGTGCCAGCAGCTTCCAACAAATCGGGGATTCACCCCTCCACTTT CASSFQQIGDSPLHF
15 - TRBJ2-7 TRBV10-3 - TGTGCCATCCTAAAGGTCTTGCGGGACTCCTACGAGCAGTACTTC CAILKVLRDSYEQYF
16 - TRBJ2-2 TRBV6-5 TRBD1 TGTGCCAGCAGTTACTCGAGGACAGGGGGCTCCGGGGAGCTGTTTTTT CASSYSRTGGSGELFF
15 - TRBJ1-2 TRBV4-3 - TGCGCCAGCAGCCAAGAACGCGGACAGTACTATGGCTACACCTTC CASSQERGQYYGYTF
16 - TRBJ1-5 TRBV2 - TGTGCCAGCAAACTCTTCCGGGGGGAAGATGATCAGCCCCAGCATTTT CASKLFRGEDDQPQHF
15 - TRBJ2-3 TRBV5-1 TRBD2 TGCGCCAGCAGCACGGGGACTAGCGGAGCAGATACGCAGTATTTT CASSTGTSGADTQYF
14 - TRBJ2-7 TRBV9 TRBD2 TGTGCCAGCAGCGAGGGCACTAGCGGGAACGAGCAGTACTTC CASSEGTSGNEQYF
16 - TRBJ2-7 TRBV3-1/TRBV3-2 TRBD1 TGTGCCAGCAGCCAGGGCGCCGGGACAGGGGGCTACGAGCAGTACTTC CASSQGAGTGGYEQYF
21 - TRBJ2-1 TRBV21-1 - TGTGCCAGCAGCAAAGACGTTGGACTAGCGGGAGGGAGAATCTCCTACAATGAGCAGTTCTTC CASSKDVGLAGGRISYNEQFF
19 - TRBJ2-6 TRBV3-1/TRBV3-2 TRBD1 TGTGCCAGCAGCCAAGATCGAGGTGGGACAGGGACTGGGGCCAACGTCCTGACTTTC CASSQDRGGTGTGANVLTF
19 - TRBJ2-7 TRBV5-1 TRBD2 TGCGCCAGCAGCTACACAGGCCTTCCGGGACTAGTTGGGACCTCCGAGCAGTACTTC CASSYTGLPGLVGTSEQYF
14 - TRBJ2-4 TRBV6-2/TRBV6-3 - TGTGCCAGCAGTTCCCAGGGGGCCAAAAACATTCAGTACTTC CASSSQGAKNIQYF
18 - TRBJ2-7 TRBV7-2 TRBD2 TGTGCCAGCAGCTACAACCCGGGACTAGCGGGAGGGCCCCACGAGCAGTACTTC CASSYNPGLAGGPHEQYF
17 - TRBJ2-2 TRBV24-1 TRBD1 TGTGCCACCAGTGATTCGTACAGGGGGCACAACACCGGGGAGCTGTTTTTT CATSDSYRGHNTGELFF
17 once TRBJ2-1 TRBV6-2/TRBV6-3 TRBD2 TGTGCCAGCAGTTCCAACCGGGGACTAGCGGGAGGACATGAGCAGTTCTTC CASSSNRGLAGGHEQFF
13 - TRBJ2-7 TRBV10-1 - TGCGCCAGCCTAGCGAACCTCTCCTACGAGCAGTACTTC CASLANLSYEQYF
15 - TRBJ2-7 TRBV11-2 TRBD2 TGTGCCAGCAGCTTATCTCTAGCGGGAGCCAGGGAGCAGTACTTC CASSLSLAGAREQYF
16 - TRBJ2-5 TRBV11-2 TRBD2 TGTGCCAGCAGCTTGGGACTAGCGGGAGTGGTAGAGACCCAGTACTTC CASSLGLAGVVETQYF
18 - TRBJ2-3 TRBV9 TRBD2 TGTGCCAGCAGCGTATCACGGGAGGGCCGTCTGAAGGCAGATACGCAGTATTTT CASSVSREGRLKADTQYF
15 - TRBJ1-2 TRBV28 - TGTGCCAGCAGTACCCCCCGCAGGGAGGGGAATGGCTACACCTTC CASSTPRREGNGYTF
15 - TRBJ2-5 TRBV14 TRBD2 TGTGCCAGCAGCCAACATAGCGGGAGAAGGGAGACCCAGTACTTC CASSQHSGRRETQYF
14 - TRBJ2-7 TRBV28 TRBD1 TGTGCCAGCAGTTCGGACAGGGTGAAGTACGAGCAGTACTTC CASSSDRVKYEQYF
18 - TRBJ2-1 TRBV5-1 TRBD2 TGCGCCAGCAGCTTGCCGGGACTAGCTTCAAGTGTCTACAATGAGCAGTTCTTC CASSLPGLASSVYNEQFF
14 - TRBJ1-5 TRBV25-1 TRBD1 TGTGCCAGCAGTGGGACAGGGAATAATCAGCCCCAGCATTTT CASSGTGNNQPQHF
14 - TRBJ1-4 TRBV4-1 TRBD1 TGCGCCAGCAGCCAAGGACAGGGGTGGGAAAAACTGTTTTTT CASSQGQGWEKLFF
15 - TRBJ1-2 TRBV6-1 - TGTGCCAGCAGTGAATCGGGAGGGGCCCCCTATGGCTACACCTTC CASSESGGAPYGYTF
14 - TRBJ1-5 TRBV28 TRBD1 TGTGCCAGACTAAAAAACAGGGGTAGTCGGCCCCAGCATTTT CARLKNRGSRPQHF
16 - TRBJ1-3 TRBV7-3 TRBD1 TGTGCCAGCAGCTGGACAGGGTGGGGCTCTGGAAACACCATATATTTT CASSWTGWGSGNTIYF
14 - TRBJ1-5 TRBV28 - TGTGCCAGCAGTTCCGGAGGAGGCAATCAGCCCCAGCATTTT CASSSGGGNQPQHF
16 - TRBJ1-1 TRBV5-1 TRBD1 TGCGCCAGCAGCTTGGCATTGGGGCAGGGGGCTGGTGAAGCTTTCTTT CASSLALGQGAGEAFF
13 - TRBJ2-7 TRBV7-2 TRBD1 TGTGCCAGCAGCTTAACAGGGGAATACGAGCAGTACTTC CASSLTGEYEQYF
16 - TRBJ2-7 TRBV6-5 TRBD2 TGTGCCAGCAGTTACACCCGCGGACTAGCGGGAGGCGAGCAGTACTTC CASSYTRGLAGGEQYF
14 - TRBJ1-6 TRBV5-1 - TGCGCCAGCAGCTATCAGGTTGTGGATTCACCCCTCCACTTT CASSYQVVDSPLHF
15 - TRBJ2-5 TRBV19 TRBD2 TGTGCCAGTGGGGGGCTAGCGGGAGTCAGGGAGACCCAGTACTTC CASGGLAGVRETQYF
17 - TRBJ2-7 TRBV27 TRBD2 TGTGCCAGCAGTTTATTTGGGGCTAGCGGGAGACCCCCCGAGCAGTACTTC CASSLFGASGRPPEQYF
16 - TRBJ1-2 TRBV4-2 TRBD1 TGTGCCAGCAGCCCAACTCAGGACAGGGAAGCCTATGGCTACACCTTC CASSPTQDREAYGYTF